Following are 5 T cell receptor beta chains from one sample sequenced in a study of tissue T cells after allogeneic stem cell transplantation. Only in-frame clones appear in the TCRdb table, and some are missing; sequencing was by immunoSEQ multiplex PCR. The profile shows a few thousand clones, less than 80% of them singletons. This research-autopsy study prospectively enrolled adult allogeneic hematopoietic cell transplant recipients with steroid-refractory graft-versus-host disease. The starting material was transverse colon tissue, obtained at autopsy. The receptors originated from a male patient at least 60 years old with steroid-refractory graft-versus-host disease after an allogeneic stem cell transplant. Some of the T cells might come from the graft donor.

The gene calls are TRBV11-2 and TRBJ1-1; 8 nucleotides agree with TRBD1. The germline CDR1 and CDR2 sequences are SGHAT and FQNNGV. Trimming took 1 base from V and 2 from J; bases not matched to a gene: 12. CDR3 length equals 18 residues. The CDR3 nucleotides read TGTGCCAGCAGCTTAGGGGCAGGGGGCGGTCTAGGAAACACTGAAGCTTTCTTT. Translating it yields CASSLGAGGGLGNTEAFF. Variable domain in full (rest from reference TRBV11-2 and TRBJ1-1): EAGVAQSPRYKIIEKRQSVAFWCNPISGHATLYWYQQILGQGPKLLIQFQNNGVVDDSQLPKDRFSAERLKGVDSTLKIQPAKLEDSAVYLCASSLGAGGGLGNTEAFFGQGTRLTVV.

The V and J genes are TRBV7-2 and TRBJ1-3; 7 nucleotides align to TRBD1. There are 16 residues in the CDR3. V was pared by 5 bases and J by 2 bases, with 9 bases of the junction left unmatched. Germline-derived CDR1 and CDR2 are SGHTA and FQGNSA. CDR3 sequence reads: CASSTDRVAAGNTIYF. DNA for the CDR3: TGTGCCAGCAGCACAGACAGGGTAGCGGCTGGAAACACCATATATTTT.

In this sample, this clone turned up a few times. The chain recombines TRBV5-6 with TRBJ1-6; no firm D call. The CDR3 spans 12 residues. V was shortened by 7 bases and J by 4 bases, with 6 bases between the two germline ends. The germline V gene has CDR1 SGHDT and CDR2 YYEEEE. Here the CDR3 reads CASRTYNSPLHF. The CDR3 region has the DNA TGTGCCAGCCGAACTTATAATTCACCCCTCCACTTT.

The chain recombines TRBV6-5 with TRBJ1-3; weak D call: TRBD1 (5 bases). Germline V lookup: CDR1 MNHEY, CDR2 SVGAGI. V lost 8 bases to trimming and J lost 4 bases, with 15 bases between them. The length of the CDR3 is 14 residues. CDR3 sequence (DNA): TGTGCCAGCGGGTTTACCGGGACGGGAAACACCATATATTTT. Translating it yields CASGFTGTGNTIYF.

The chain carries TRBV7-3 and TRBJ2-3; a weak D match, TRBD2 (6 bases). This CDR3 spans 23 amino acids. Trimming removed 1 base at V and 2 bases at J, with 34 bases between. Germline CDR1 and CDR2: SGHTA and FQGTGA. The CDR3 protein is CASSLRSSGVNPFTAYPTDTQYF. CDR3 sequence (DNA): TGTGCCAGCAGCTTAAGGTCGTCGGGAGTTAATCCATTTACTGCGTATCCCACAGATACGCAGTATTTT.